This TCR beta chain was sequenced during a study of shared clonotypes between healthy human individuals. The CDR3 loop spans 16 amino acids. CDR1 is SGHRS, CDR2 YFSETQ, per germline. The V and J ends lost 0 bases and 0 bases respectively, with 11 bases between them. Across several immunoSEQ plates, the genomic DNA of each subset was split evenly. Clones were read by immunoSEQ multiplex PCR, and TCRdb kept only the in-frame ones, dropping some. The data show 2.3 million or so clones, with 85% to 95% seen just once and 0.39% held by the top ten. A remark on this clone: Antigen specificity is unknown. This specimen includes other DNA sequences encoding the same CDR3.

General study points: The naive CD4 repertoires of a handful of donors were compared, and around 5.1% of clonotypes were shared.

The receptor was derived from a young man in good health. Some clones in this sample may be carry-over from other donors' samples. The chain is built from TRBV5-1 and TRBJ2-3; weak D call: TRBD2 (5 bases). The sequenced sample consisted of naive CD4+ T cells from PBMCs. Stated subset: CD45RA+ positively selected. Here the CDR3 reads CASSLASGISTDTQYF. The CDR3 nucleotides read TGCGCCAGCAGCTTGGCCTCCGGGATTAGCACAGATACGCAGTATTTT.